These 29 T cell receptor beta chains were all obtained from the same sample, sequenced in a study of OX40 agonist ivuxolimab in advanced cancers. The table came from immunoSEQ multiplex PCR; TCRdb's copy has only in-frame clones and leaves some out. The data hold around 100,000 clones, with 89% observed a single time. Sequenced here: CD4+ or CD8+ T cells sorted from blood, sampled in a trial of the OX40 agonist ivuxolimab. These receptors were obtained from an adult with an advanced solid tumor such as melanoma, head and neck, liver or kidney cancer.

The chain recombines TRBV5-1 with TRBJ1-6; D is undetermined. The CDR3 is 15 residues long. V was trimmed by 0 bases and J by 6 bases, leaving 10 bases between them. Looked up from germline, CDR1 is SGHRS and CDR2 is YFSETQ. The chain's CDR3 is CASSLVGLGNSPLHF. The CDR3 DNA sequence: TGCGCCAGCAGCTTGGTGGGGTTGGGTAATTCACCCCTCCACTTT.

The rearrangement uses TRBV19 and TRBJ1-2; D is possibly TRBD1 (5 bases). The CDR3 consists of 15 residues. Germline lookup yields CDR1 LNHDA and CDR2 SQIVND (reference sequence). The ends were cut back, 4 bases at V and 1 base at J, with 13 bases in the middle. CDR3 bases: TGTGCCAGTAGTACAAAGCGGGGCGGTAACTATGGCTACACCTTC. Translating it yields CASSTKRGGNYGYTF. The full variable domain, its missing parts supplied by reference TRBV19 and TRBJ1-2, is DGGITQSPKYLFRKEGQNVTLSCEQNLNHDAMYWYRQDPGQGLRLIYYSQIVNDFQKGDIAEGYSVSREKKESFPLTVTSAQKNPTAFYLCASSTKRGGNYGYTFGSGTRLTVV.

The CDR3 spells CASKRTGWENQPQHF. The CDR3 nucleotides read TGTGCCAGCAAGAGGACAGGGTGGGAAAATCAGCCCCAGCATTTT. V usage is TRBV7-2 and J usage is TRBJ1-5; 8 nucleotides align to TRBD1. This CDR3 comprises 15 residues. V gave up 7 bases and J gave up 4 bases; unmatched junction bases: 9. Germline V CDR1 and CDR2: SGHTA, FQGNSA.

This rearrangement joins TRBV27 to TRBJ1-6; weak D call: TRBD1 (6 bases). Per the germline V gene, CDR1 is MNHEY and CDR2 is SMNVEV (reference sequence). The CDR3 loop spans 14 amino acids. V was cut by 4 bases and J by 5 bases, with 9 bases left in between. Here the CDR3 reads CASSYRDNNSPLHF. The CDR3 coding sequence is TGTGCCAGCAGTTACCGGGACAATAATTCACCCCTCCACTTT.

The V gene is TRBV5-5, the J gene TRBJ1-5, with TRBD1 as a possible D gene (5 bases). The CDR3 is 14 amino acids. CDR1 and CDR2 from the germline V gene are SGHKS and YYEKEE (reference sequence). Trimming took off 0 bases at V and 2 bases at J, with 6 bases between the two ends. The CDR3 region has the DNA TGTGCCAGCAGCTTGGGGGACGGCAATCAGCCCCAGCATTTT. It yields the protein CASSLGDGNQPQHF.

CDR3 bases: TGTGCCAGCAGTGAAGCGCTTCTACACGGTTCACCCCTCCACTTT. Protein sequence: CASSEALLHGSPLHF. The chain links TRBV6-1 to TRBJ1-6; D remains ambiguous. There are 15 residues in the CDR3. Trimming stripped 0 bases from V and 9 bases from J, with 12 bases between. CDR1 is MNHNS, CDR2 SASEGT, per germline.

The chain employs TRBV6-5 and TRBJ2-7, with D perhaps being TRBD1 or TRBD2 (5 bases each). This CDR3 spans 15 amino acids. The ends were cut back, 0 bases at V and 0 bases at J, with 9 bases in the middle. Per germline, CDR1 MNHEY and CDR2 SVGAGI. The chain's CDR3 is CASSYSRGSSYEQYF. CDR3 coding DNA: TGTGCCAGCAGTTACTCGAGGGGCAGCTCCTACGAGCAGTACTTC.

This clone has ten or more counts. This chain joins TRBV28 and TRBJ1-2; TRBD1 might be the D (6 bases). V was shortened by 8 bases and J by 4 bases, with 17 bases between the two germline ends. CDR3 size: 14 residues. The germline gives CDR1 MDHEN, CDR2 SYDVKM. CDR3 protein: CASVTGGGAYGYTF. In nucleotides, the CDR3 is TGTGCCAGCGTTACGGGGGGCGGCGCCTATGGCTACACCTTC.

The CDR3 region has the DNA TGTGCCAGCAGTGTTCACGGGACTAGCGGGAGGGAGAGTGAGACCCAGTACTTC. Protein sequence: CASSVHGTSGRESETQYF. The gene calls are TRBV6-1 and TRBJ2-5, with 16 bases fitting TRBD2. Unmatched junction bases numbered 10, after V lost 4 bases and J lost 5 bases. This CDR3 spans 18 amino acids. Germline lookup yields CDR1 MNHNS and CDR2 SASEGT.

The chain joins TRBV10-1 to TRBJ1-1, with TRBD1 matching over 9 bases. This CDR3 spans 15 amino acids. Germline values: CDR1 WNHNN, CDR2 SYGVQD (reference sequence). The V segment lost 2 bases and the J segment 11 bases; nucleotides outside the gene matches: 12. CDR3 in amino acids: CASSEILGQGSYAFF. DNA of the CDR3: TGCGCCAGCAGTGAGATTTTGGGACAGGGATCGTATGCTTTCTTT.

In DNA, the CDR3 is TGTGCCAGCAGCCAGGGTTGGCGGGAGGGCCCAGATACGCAGTATTTT. Amino acids: CASSQGWREGPDTQYF. The chain joins TRBV4-2 to TRBJ2-3; TRBD2 matches 9 bases. The CDR3 has 16 residues. V shed 3 bases and J 4 bases; nucleotides not matched to a gene: 8. Per germline, CDR1 LGHNA and CDR2 YNFKEQ.

This clone was seen a single time. J is TRBJ1-1 and V is TRBV5-1; weak D call: TRBD1 (5 bases). Germline CDR1 and CDR2: SGHRS and YFSETQ. V lost 0 bases and J 5 bases, leaving 14 bases between the germline ends. The CDR3 has 15 amino acids. The CDR3 coding sequence is TGCGCCAGCAGCTTGGTTGCAGGGAAGGCAACTGAAGCTTTCTTT. This gives the protein CASSLVAGKATEAFF. Full variable domain (rest looked up from reference TRBV5-1 and TRBJ1-1): KAGVTQTPRYLIKTRGQQVTLSCSPISGHRSVSWYQQTPGQGLQFLFEYFSETQRNKGNFPGRFSGRQFSNSRSEMNVSTLELGDSALYLCASSLVAGKATEAFFGQGTRLTVV.

This sequence joins TRBV19 and TRBJ1-5; 8 nucleotides align to TRBD1. J was trimmed by 1 base and V by 6 bases; bases with no gene match: 5. The CDR3 runs 15 residues. From germline, CDR1 is LNHDA and CDR2 SQIVND (reference sequence). The CDR3 DNA reads as TGTGCCAGTAGGGCAGGGGGCAGAAGCAATCAGCCCCAGCATTTT. It translates to CASRAGGRSNQPQHF.

The CDR3 region has the DNA TGCGCCAGCAGCTTGGATGGGCCCCCGGGACAGAATAATGAAAAACTGTTTTTT. Its translation is CASSLDGPPGQNNEKLFF. V is TRBV5-1 and J is TRBJ1-4; 7 bases line up with TRBD1. J gave up 4 bases and V 0 bases, and 12 bases lay outside the gene matches. CDR3 length equals 18 residues. CDR1 and CDR2 from the germline V gene are SGHRS and YFSETQ.

The chain couples TRBV6-6 to TRBJ1-3; 7 positions agree with TRBD1. V gave up 2 bases and J gave up 4 bases; unmatched junction bases: 8. The CDR3 contains 16 residues. Germline lookup yields CDR1 MNHNY and CDR2 SVGAGI (reference sequence). The CDR3 here is CASSYGQGDQGNTIYF. In nucleotides, the CDR3 is TGTGCCAGCAGTTACGGGCAGGGGGACCAGGGAAACACCATATATTTT.

The rearrangement uses TRBV10-3 and TRBJ1-2, with 10 bases lining up with TRBD1. This CDR3 comprises 11 residues. Losses at the gene ends were 10 bases for V and 6 bases for J; bases not matched to a gene: 2. Germline V CDR1 and CDR2: ENHRY, SYGVKD. CDR3 in amino acids: CATGTGDGYTF. The CDR3 coding sequence is TGTGCCACCGGGACAGGGGATGGCTACACCTTC.

In its sample, this clone was seen a few times. The V gene is TRBV5-1, the J gene TRBJ2-7; TRBD2 agrees at 10 bases. The CDR3 spans 18 residues. Germline loops: CDR1 SGHRS, CDR2 YFSETQ. The V gene end was trimmed by 1 base and the J gene end by 0 bases; junction bases not matched to a gene: 10. The CDR3 sequence is CASSLFFSGGRSSYEQYF. CDR3 in DNA: TGCGCCAGCAGCTTGTTTTTTAGCGGGGGGCGAAGCTCCTACGAGCAGTACTTC.

The chain has TRBV19 and TRBJ2-1; 7 bases line up with TRBD1. This CDR3 comprises 13 residues. The germline V gene encodes CDR1 LNHDA and CDR2 SQIVND (reference sequence). V shed 8 bases and J 7 bases; nucleotides not matched to a gene: 8. CDR3 region: CASCQTGWNEQFF. As DNA, the CDR3 is TGTGCCAGTTGCCAGACAGGGTGGAATGAGCAGTTCTTC.

The CDR3 DNA reads TGCGCCAGCAGCTTGTATCGTCAGTCGAACACTGAAGCTTTCTTT. This gives the protein CASSLYRQSNTEAFF. The J gene is TRBJ1-1, the V gene TRBV5-1; D remains ambiguous. Germline loops: CDR1 SGHRS, CDR2 YFSETQ. The CDR3 sequence is 15 residues long. The ends were cut back, 1 base at V and 1 base at J, with 11 bases in the middle.

The sample holds a few counts of this clone. The CDR3 is CASSNRGVPYEQYF. CDR3 coding DNA: TGTGCCAGCAGCAACAGGGGGGTCCCCTACGAGCAGTACTTC. The chain uses TRBV2 and TRBJ2-7; TRBD1 agrees at 8 bases. Germline V gene data show CDR1 as SNHLY and CDR2 as FYNNEI. V lost 6 bases, J lost 2 bases, and 6 bases stayed unmatched. The CDR3 has 14 amino acids. Supplemented by reference TRBV2 and TRBJ2-7, the full variable domain reads EPEVTQTPSHQVTQMGQEVILRCVPISNHLYFYWYRQILGQKVEFLVSFYNNEISEKSEIFDDQFSVERPDGSNFTLKIRSTKLEDSAMYFCASSNRGVPYEQYFGPGTRLTVT.

The chain links TRBV28 to TRBJ2-7; perhaps TRBD2 as D (6 bases). The CDR3 is 13 amino acids. Germline assignment: CDR1 MDHEN and CDR2 SYDVKM. Trimming left V 4 bases short and J 3 bases short, with 10 bases between. CDR3 sequence reads: CASSSQGLYEQYF. The CDR3 region has the DNA TGTGCCAGCAGTTCTCAGGGACTCTACGAGCAGTACTTC.

V gene TRBV19 combines with J gene TRBJ1-2; D gene unclear. This CDR3 is built from 16 residues. CDR1 is LNHDA and CDR2 is SQIVND in the germline V gene (reference sequence). The ends were cut back, 4 bases at V and 4 bases at J, with 19 bases in the middle. The CDR3 loop reads CASSKALIPQIYGYTF. CDR3 bases: TGTGCCAGTAGTAAAGCGCTGATCCCCCAGATCTATGGCTACACCTTC.

This clone was seen a single time. V is TRBV4-1 and J is TRBJ1-2; 8 bases fit TRBD1. This CDR3 is built from 14 residues. CDR1 MGHRA and CDR2 YSYEKL come from the germline V gene. The trim removed 4 bases at V and 4 bases at J, leaving 5 bases unmatched. The DNA for the CDR3 is TGCGCCAGCAGCCCGGACAGGGTGGGCTATGGCTACACCTTC. As protein: CASSPDRVGYGYTF.

The chain employs TRBV2 and TRBJ2-7; 9 positions match TRBD1. In germline, CDR1 is SNHLY, CDR2 FYNNEI. The CDR3 is 17 amino acids. Trimming took 7 bases from V and 2 from J; bases not matched to a gene: 15. The CDR3 DNA sequence: TGTGCCAGCACCGGGCCCTCCGGACAGGGGACCACCTACGAGCAGTACTTC. It encodes CASTGPSGQGTTYEQYF.

V is TRBV9 and J is TRBJ2-1; the match to TRBD2 covers 14 bases. The CDR3 consists of 16 residues. Germline V gene sequence: CDR1 SGDLS, CDR2 YYNGEE. V dropped 3 bases and J dropped 8; count of bases not matched to a gene: 7. DNA for the CDR3: TGTGCCAGCAGCGCCCGACTAGCGGGAGGGGTGGATGAGCAGTTCTTC. Translated, it gives CASSARLAGGVDEQFF.

This clone was seen a handful of times. The V and J genes are TRBV6-4 and TRBJ2-7, with 7 bases matching TRBD2. Per the germline V gene, CDR1 is MRHNA and CDR2 is SNTAGT. J gave up 5 bases and V 11 bases, and 12 bases lay outside the gene matches. The CDR3 totals 13 residues. CDR3 nucleotides: TGTGCCTCTAGAGGGAGGGGACTCCACGAGCAGTACTTC. Protein product: CASRGRGLHEQYF.

This clone was picked up a small number of times. The chain combines TRBV10-2 with TRBJ1-1; D remains ambiguous. Germline V gene data show CDR1 as WSHSY and CDR2 as SAAADI. The V end was cut by 5 bases, the J end by 5 bases, with 3 bases between. The CDR3 is made up of 10 amino acids. CDR3 DNA sequence: TGCGCCAGCAGTTCGACTGAAGCTTTCTTT. This encodes CASSSTEAFF.

The chain couples TRBV5-4 to TRBJ2-7; D remains unclear. CDR1 and CDR2 (germline): SGHNT, YYREEE (reference sequence). The ends were cut back, 0 bases at V and 3 bases at J, with 7 bases in the middle. The length of the CDR3 is 13 residues. CDR3 sequence reads: CASSLVTGYEQYF. CDR3 sequence (DNA): TGTGCCAGCAGCTTGGTTACGGGCTACGAGCAGTACTTC.

The rearrangement links TRBV7-9 to TRBJ2-5; D is ambiguous. V lost 6 bases, J lost 5 bases, and 7 bases lay in between. This CDR3 contains 11 residues. Germline V gene data show CDR1 as SEHNR and CDR2 as FQNEAQ (reference sequence). CDR3: CASRGWETQYF. The CDR3 region has the DNA TGTGCCAGCAGGGGGTGGGAGACCCAGTACTTC.